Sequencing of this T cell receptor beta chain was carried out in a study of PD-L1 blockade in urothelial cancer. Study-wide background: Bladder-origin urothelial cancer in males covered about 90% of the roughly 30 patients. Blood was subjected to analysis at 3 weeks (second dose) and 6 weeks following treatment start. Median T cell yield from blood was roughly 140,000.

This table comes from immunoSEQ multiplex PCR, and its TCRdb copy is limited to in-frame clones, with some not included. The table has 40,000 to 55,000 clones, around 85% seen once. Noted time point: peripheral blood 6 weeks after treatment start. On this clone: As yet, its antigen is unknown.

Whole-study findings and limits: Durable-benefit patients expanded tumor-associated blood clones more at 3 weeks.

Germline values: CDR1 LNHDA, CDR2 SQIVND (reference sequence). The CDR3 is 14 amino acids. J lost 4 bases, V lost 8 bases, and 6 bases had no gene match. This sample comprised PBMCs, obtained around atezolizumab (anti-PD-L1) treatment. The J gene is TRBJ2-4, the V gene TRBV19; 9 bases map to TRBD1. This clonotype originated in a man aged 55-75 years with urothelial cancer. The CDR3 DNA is TGTGCCAGTGGCTGGACAGGGGAGAAAAACATTCAGTACTTC. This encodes CASGWTGEKNIQYF.